These 21 T cell receptor beta chains came from one sample sequenced in a study of regulatory T cells in long-lasting Graves disease. Indicated time point: newly diagnosed GD, antithyroid drugs for less than 3 months. After RNA was extracted from PBMCs, the TCR library was made from it. Investigators prepared the TCR beta libraries by applying iRepertoire HTBI primers and Arm-PCR of CDR3 regions. MiXCR, run by TCRdb on the multiplex PCR reads, gives a single entry per CDR3 protein. The sample holds about 560,000 distinct CDR3 sequences, about 16% seen once. These data also formed part of another study, on T cells in Graves' hyperthyroidism and ophthalmopathy.

The sequencing used peripheral blood mononuclear cells (PBMCs), collected at new diagnosis, from a patient treated with antithyroid drugs. All receptors derive from a man in his late teens or twenties with Graves disease.

There are many counts of this clonotype. The gene calls are TRBV28 and TRBJ1-2; possible D gene TRBD1, 6 bases. CDR3 length: 14 residues. Trimming pared 5 bases from V and 8 bases from J, leaving 18 bases between. Germline values: CDR1 MDHEN, CDR2 SYDVKM. This chain's CDR3 is CASSQLQGGEGYTF. The CDR3 bases are TGTGCCAGCAGTCAATTACAGGGCGGTGAGGGCTACACCTTC.

Ten or more counts support this clonotype. The rearrangement uses TRBV11-3 and TRBJ2-7; no reliable D call. From germline, CDR1 is SGHNT and CDR2 YENEEA. The V end was cut by 2 bases, the J end by 0 bases, with 8 bases between. The CDR3 contains 14 residues. The CDR3 protein is CASSLTANSYEQYF. DNA for the CDR3: TGTGCCAGCAGCTTAACCGCCAACTCCTACGAGCAGTACTTC.

This clonotype was detected a few times. A much larger clone lies a single base off, so this may be a read error. The chain has TRBV15 and TRBJ1-2; 8 bases line up with TRBD1. The CDR3 totals 15 residues. Germline-derived CDR1 and CDR2 are LNHNV and YYDKDF (reference sequence). The CDR3 DNA is TGTGCCACCAGCAGAGTCGGGCCAGGGGGCCATGGCTACATCTTC. Translation: CATSRVGPGGHGYIF.

This clonotype was seen more than once but under ten times. The chain uses TRBV9 and TRBJ2-1; D assignment may be TRBD1 or TRBD2 (5 bases each). Between the trimmed V and J ends, which lost 3 bases and 5 bases, there was a span of 24 bases. The germline V gene encodes CDR1 SGDLS and CDR2 YYNGEE. This CDR3 region has 18 residues. CDR3 sequence: CASSEKQWGTGVHNEQFF. DNA for the CDR3: TGTGCCAGCAGCGAGAAACAATGGGGCACCGGGGTCCACAATGAGCAGTTCTTC.

Of note for this clonotype: This may be a read error: a much more frequent sequence differs by one nucleotide. The chain links TRBV30 to TRBJ2-4; TRBD1 or TRBD2 may be the D gene (6 bases each). From germline, CDR1 is GTSNPN and CDR2 SVGIG (reference sequence). The CDR3 runs to 14 residues. CDR3 sequence (DNA): TGTGCCTGGAGTGTACCCGGGGGACAAAACACTCAGTACTTC. Translation gives CAWSVPGGQNTQYF.

The chain links TRBV29-1 to TRBJ2-7, with 7 nucleotides matching TRBD2. Germline assignment: CDR1 SQVTM and CDR2 ANQGSEA. J was trimmed by 6 bases and V by 3 bases; bases with no gene match: 11. CDR3 size: 14 residues. In DNA, the CDR3 is TGCAGCGTTGATGCACTTCCAGGGAGGGGCGAGCAGTACTTC. Its protein product is CSVDALPGRGEQYF.

The table lists this clonotype with a few counts. The V gene is TRBV27, the J gene TRBJ1-6; 8 bases match TRBD1. The CDR3 length is 14 residues. J lost 7 bases, V lost 7 bases, and 6 bases had no gene match. Germline V lookup: CDR1 MNHEY, CDR2 SMNVEV (reference sequence). Here the CDR3 reads CASTDRGRNSPLHF. The CDR3 nucleotides are TGTGCCAGCACCGACAGGGGCAGAAATTCACCCCTCCACTTT.

This clonotype has a handful of counts. V and J are TRBV6-1 and TRBJ1-1, with D unresolved. V was shortened by 5 bases and J by 10 bases, with 8 bases between the two germline ends. Germline CDR1 is MNHNS and CDR2 is SASEGT. CDR3 length: 10 residues. CDR3 sequence: CASSNPLAFF. In DNA, the CDR3 is TGTGCCAGCAGTAACCCCCTAGCTTTCTTT.

This clonotype appeared many times. The CDR3: CAWSKRVGYLSEQYF. The CDR3 DNA reads TGTGCCTGGAGTAAACGGGTCGGCTACCTTAGCGAGCAGTACTTC. V usage is TRBV30 and J usage is TRBJ2-7; D gene unclear. Germline CDR1 reads GTSNPN; CDR2 reads SVGIG (reference sequence). Trimming removed 2 bases at V and 6 bases at J, with 20 bases between. The CDR3 totals 15 residues.

This clonotype was observed a few times. The rearrangement uses TRBV6-5 and TRBJ1-1; D is undetermined. V shed 2 bases and J shed 1 base, with 8 bases lying between them. Germline values: CDR1 MNHEY, CDR2 SVGAGI. CDR3 size: 14 residues. The CDR3 DNA is TGTGCCAGCAGTTACGGGTTGGAGAACACTGAAGCTTTCTTT. Its translation is CASSYGLENTEAFF.

The genes are TRBV29-1 and TRBJ2-7; D is uncertain. The CDR3 consists of 11 residues. V was cut by 7 bases and J by 5 bases, with 12 bases left in between. Germline-derived CDR1 and CDR2 are SQVTM and ANQGSEA. CDR3 sequence reads: CSASEFDEQYF. In nucleotides, the CDR3 is TGCAGCGCCTCCGAGTTTGACGAGCAGTACTTC.

This clonotype has ten or more counts. The chain carries TRBV7-9 and TRBJ2-7, with TRBD2 as a possible D gene (6 bases). The germline V gene has CDR1 SEHNR and CDR2 FQNEAQ (reference sequence). The CDR3 runs to 16 residues. V lost 5 bases, J lost 1 base, and 18 bases lay in between. The CDR3 reads CASSLTLTSPSYEQYF. The CDR3 bases are TGTGCCAGCAGCCTCACGCTGACTAGTCCTTCCTACGAGCAGTACTTC.

The chain has TRBV28 and TRBJ2-3; unclear D gene. Germline loops: CDR1 MDHEN, CDR2 SYDVKM. V was clipped by 1 base and J by 0 bases, with 14 bases between them. The CDR3 is made up of 17 amino acids. The CDR3 loop reads CASSLFVVQASTDTQYF. CDR3 nucleotide sequence: TGTGCCAGCAGTTTATTCGTTGTCCAAGCTAGCACAGATACGCAGTATTTT. The full variable domain, rest sourced from reference TRBV28 and TRBJ2-3, is DVKVTQSSRYLVKRTGEKVFLECVQDMDHENMFWYRQDPGLGLRLIYFSYDVKMKEKGDIPEGYSVSREKKERFSLILESASTNQTSMYLCASSLFVVQASTDTQYFGPGTRLTVL.

This chain joins TRBV18 and TRBJ2-5; no clear D. CDR1 is KGHSH, CDR2 LQKENI, per germline. V shed 0 bases and J shed 1 base, with 6 bases lying between them. The CDR3 sequence is 14 residues long. The CDR3 nucleotides read TGTGCCAGCTCACCACCGATGTCCCAAGAGACCCAGTACTTC. Encoded protein: CASSPPMSQETQYF. Together with reference TRBV18 and TRBJ2-5, the CDR3 gives the full variable domain: NAGVMQNPRHLVRRRGQEARLRCSPMKGHSHVYWYRQLPEEGLKFMVYLQKENIIDESGMPKERFSAEFPKEGPSILRIQQVVRGDSAAYFCASSPPMSQETQYFGPGTRLLVL.

This clonotype occurred many times. V gene TRBV6-1 combines with J gene TRBJ2-7; D is perhaps TRBD1 or TRBD2 (5 bases each). The germline V gene has CDR1 MNHNS and CDR2 SASEGT. V was pared by 8 bases and J by 5 bases, with 10 bases between. This CDR3 is 11 amino acids long. CDR3 DNA sequence: TGTGCCAGCCTTTGGGGGAACGAGCAGTACTTC. It yields the protein CASLWGNEQYF.

This clonotype has ten or more counts. The rearrangement uses TRBV5-1 and TRBJ2-7; D might be TRBD1 (5 bases). Deletions cut 5 bases from V and 2 bases from J, with 8 bases between. Germline CDR1 and CDR2: SGHRS and YFSETQ. CDR3 length: 12 amino acids. The CDR3 here is CASRQATYEQYF. Here the CDR3 DNA reads TGCGCCAGCAGACAGGCTACCTACGAGCAGTACTTC. The whole variable domain, remainder taken from reference TRBV5-1 and TRBJ2-7, is KAGVTQTPRYLIKTRGQQVTLSCSPISGHRSVSWYQQTPGQGLQFLFEYFSETQRNKGNFPGRFSGRQFSNSRSEMNVSTLELGDSALYLCASRQATYEQYFGPGTRLTVT.

This clonotype was found many times. This CDR3 reads CASSLGAAGGYEQYF. The CDR3 DNA follows: TGTGCCAGCAGCCTGGGGGCAGCGGGTGGCTACGAGCAGTACTTC. The chain links TRBV28 to TRBJ2-7, with D perhaps matching TRBD1 or TRBD2 (6 bases each). There are 15 residues in the CDR3. V lost 6 bases, J lost 3 bases, and 18 bases lay in between. Germline CDR1 is MDHEN and CDR2 is SYDVKM.

This clonotype was observed at least ten times. This chain joins TRBV20-1 and TRBJ2-1; 14 bases align to TRBD2. The junction had 6 bases not matched to a gene; V was cut back by 1 base and J by 7 bases. The CDR3 is made up of 16 amino acids. The germline gives CDR1 DFQATT, CDR2 SNEGSKA (reference sequence). DNA for the CDR3: TGCAGTGCTAGAGGCTACGGGACTAGCGGGAGTAATGAGCAGTTCTTC. It specifies CSARGYGTSGSNEQFF.

This clonotype was counted many times. The chain has TRBV2 and TRBJ2-2; D remains ambiguous. The V end lost 6 bases, the J end lost 0 bases, and 17 bases lay between the germline ends. CDR1 is SNHLY and CDR2 is FYNNEI in the germline V gene. The CDR3 length is 17 residues. CDR3 nucleotides: TGTGCCAGCAGCGGAACCTCCCCAAGATCGAACACCGGGGAGCTGTTTTTT. Its protein product is CASSGTSPRSNTGELFF.

This chain joins TRBV7-6 and TRBJ2-1; no clear D. Trimming left V 1 base short and J 7 bases short, with 20 bases between. CDR1 is SGHVS, CDR2 FNYEAQ, per germline. CDR3 size: 17 residues. The DNA of the CDR3 is TGTGCCAGCAGCTTAGATTTACGACTCCAAGTAAAAAATGAGCAGTTCTTC. This translates into CASSLDLRLQVKNEQFF. Drawing the rest from reference TRBV7-6 and TRBJ2-1, the complete variable domain is GAGVSQSPRYKVTKRGQDVALRCDPISGHVSLYWYRQALGQGPEFLTYFNYEAQQDKSGLPNDRFSAERPEGSISTLTIQRTEQRDSAMYRCASSLDLRLQVKNEQFFGPGTRLTVL.

This clonotype has only a few counts. This rearrangement joins TRBV7-3 to TRBJ1-2; 8 bases line up with TRBD1. With V trimmed by 4 bases and J by 3 bases, 4 bases remained unmatched. The CDR3 extends over 14 amino acids. The germline gives CDR1 SGHTA, CDR2 FQGTGA. In DNA, the CDR3 is TGTGCCAGCAGCTACACAGGGGGGTACTATGGCTACACCTTC. Amino acid sequence: CASSYTGGYYGYTF. Together with reference TRBV7-3 and TRBJ1-2, the CDR3 gives the full variable domain: GAGVSQTPSNKVTEKGKYVELRCDPISGHTALYWYRQSLGQGPEFLIYFQGTGAADDSGLPNDRFFAVRPEGSVSTLKIQRTERGDSAVYLCASSYTGGYYGYTFGSGTRLTVV.